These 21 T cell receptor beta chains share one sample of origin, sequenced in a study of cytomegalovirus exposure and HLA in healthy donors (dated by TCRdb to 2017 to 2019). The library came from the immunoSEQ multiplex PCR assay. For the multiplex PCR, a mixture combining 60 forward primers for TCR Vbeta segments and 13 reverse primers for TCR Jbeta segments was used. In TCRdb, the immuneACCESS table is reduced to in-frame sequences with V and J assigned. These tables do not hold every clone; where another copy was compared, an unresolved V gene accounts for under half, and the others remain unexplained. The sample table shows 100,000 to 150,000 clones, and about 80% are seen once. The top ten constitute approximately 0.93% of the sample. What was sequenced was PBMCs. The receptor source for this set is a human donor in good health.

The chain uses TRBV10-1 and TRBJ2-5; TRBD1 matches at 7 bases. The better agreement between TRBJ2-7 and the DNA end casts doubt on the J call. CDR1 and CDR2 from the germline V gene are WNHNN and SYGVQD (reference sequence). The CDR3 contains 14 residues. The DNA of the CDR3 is TGCGCCAGCAGCTCCGGGACAGATCACTACGAGCAGTACTTC. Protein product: CASSSGTDHYEQYF.

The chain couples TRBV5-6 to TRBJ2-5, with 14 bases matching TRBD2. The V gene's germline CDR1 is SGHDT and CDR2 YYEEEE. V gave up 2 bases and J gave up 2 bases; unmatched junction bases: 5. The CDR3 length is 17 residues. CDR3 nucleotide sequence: TGTGCCAGCAGCTTTGAAGGACTAGCGGGGGGACAAGAGACCCAGTACTTC. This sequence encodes CASSFEGLAGGQETQYF.

This CDR3 reads CASSYSTGNNEAFF. The CDR3 DNA sequence: TGTGCCAGCAGTTACTCGACAGGGAATAATGAAGCTTTCTTT. The rearrangement uses TRBV6-6 and TRBJ1-1; 7 nucleotides align to TRBD1. The CDR3 contains 14 residues. The V gene's germline CDR1 is MNHNY and CDR2 SVGAGI (reference sequence). J lost 7 bases, V lost 0 bases, and 5 bases had no gene match.

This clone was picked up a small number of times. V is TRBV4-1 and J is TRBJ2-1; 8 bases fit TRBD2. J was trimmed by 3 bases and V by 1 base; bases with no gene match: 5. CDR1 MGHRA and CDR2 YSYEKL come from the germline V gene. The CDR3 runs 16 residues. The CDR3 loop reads CASSQVGGGIYNEQFF. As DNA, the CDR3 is TGCGCCAGCAGCCAAGTCGGGGGGGGTATCTACAATGAGCAGTTCTTC.

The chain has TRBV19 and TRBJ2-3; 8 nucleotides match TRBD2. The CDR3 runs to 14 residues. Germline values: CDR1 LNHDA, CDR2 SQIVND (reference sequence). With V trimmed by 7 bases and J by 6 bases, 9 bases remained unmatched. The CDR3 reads CASTRAGVWDTQYF. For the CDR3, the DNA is TGTGCCAGTACCCGAGCGGGGGTATGGGATACGCAGTATTTT.

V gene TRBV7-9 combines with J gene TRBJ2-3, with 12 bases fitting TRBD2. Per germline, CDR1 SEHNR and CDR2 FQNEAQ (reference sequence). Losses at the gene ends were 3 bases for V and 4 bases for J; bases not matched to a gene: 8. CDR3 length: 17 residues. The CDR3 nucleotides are TGTGCCAGCAGCTTCACTCCACTAGCGGGGGGTCCAGATACGCAGTATTTT. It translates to CASSFTPLAGGPDTQYF.

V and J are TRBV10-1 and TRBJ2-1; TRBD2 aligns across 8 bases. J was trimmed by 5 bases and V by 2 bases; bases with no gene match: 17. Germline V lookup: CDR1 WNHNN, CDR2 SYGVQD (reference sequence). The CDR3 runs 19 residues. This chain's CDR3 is CASSEGGFSGAPNNNEQFF. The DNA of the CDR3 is TGCGCCAGCAGTGAGGGGGGCTTTAGCGGGGCGCCGAATAACAATGAGCAGTTCTTC.

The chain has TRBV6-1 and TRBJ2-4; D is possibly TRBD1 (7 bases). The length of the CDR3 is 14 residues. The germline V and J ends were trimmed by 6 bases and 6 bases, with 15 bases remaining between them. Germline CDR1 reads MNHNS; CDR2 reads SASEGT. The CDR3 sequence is CASSGGDSVNIQYF. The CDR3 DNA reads TGTGCCAGCAGCGGCGGGGACAGCGTAAACATTCAGTACTTC.

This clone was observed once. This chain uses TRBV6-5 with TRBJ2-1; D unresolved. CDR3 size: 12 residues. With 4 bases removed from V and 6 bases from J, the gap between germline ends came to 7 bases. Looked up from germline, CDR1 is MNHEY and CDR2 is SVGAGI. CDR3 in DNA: TGTGCCAGCAGTTTGGGCCTCAATGAGCAGTTCTTC. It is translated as CASSLGLNEQFF.

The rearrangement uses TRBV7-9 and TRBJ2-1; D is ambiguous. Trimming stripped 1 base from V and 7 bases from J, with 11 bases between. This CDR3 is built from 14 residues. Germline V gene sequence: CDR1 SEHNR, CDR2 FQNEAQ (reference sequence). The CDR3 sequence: CASSLVDPVNEQFF. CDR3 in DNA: TGTGCCAGCAGCTTAGTAGATCCGGTGAATGAGCAGTTCTTC.

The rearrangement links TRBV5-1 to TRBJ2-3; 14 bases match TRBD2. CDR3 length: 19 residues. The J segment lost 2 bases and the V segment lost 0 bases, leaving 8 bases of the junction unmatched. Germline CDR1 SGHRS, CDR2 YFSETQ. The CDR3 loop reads CASSLGTGTSGGVTDTQYF. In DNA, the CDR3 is TGCGCCAGCAGCTTGGGCACCGGGACTAGCGGGGGTGTCACAGATACGCAGTATTTT.

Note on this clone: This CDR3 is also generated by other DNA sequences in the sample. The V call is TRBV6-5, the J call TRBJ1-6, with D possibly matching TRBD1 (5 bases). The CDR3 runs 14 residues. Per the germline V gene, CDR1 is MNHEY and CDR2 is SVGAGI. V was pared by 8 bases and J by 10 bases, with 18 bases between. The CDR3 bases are TGTGCCAGCGGGCTAGGGCAGGGCTACTCACCCCTCCACTTT. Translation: CASGLGQGYSPLHF.

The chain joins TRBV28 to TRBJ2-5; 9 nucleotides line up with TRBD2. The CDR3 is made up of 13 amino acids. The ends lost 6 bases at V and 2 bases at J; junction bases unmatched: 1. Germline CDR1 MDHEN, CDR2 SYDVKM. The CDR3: CASRRGGQETQYF. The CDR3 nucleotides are TGTGCCAGCAGGCGGGGGGGACAAGAGACCCAGTACTTC.

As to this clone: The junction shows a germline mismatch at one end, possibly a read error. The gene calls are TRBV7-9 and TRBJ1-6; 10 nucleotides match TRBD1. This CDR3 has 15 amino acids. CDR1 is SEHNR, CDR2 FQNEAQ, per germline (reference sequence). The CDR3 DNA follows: TGTGCCAGCAGCCTAGCCGGGACAGGGGTTTCACCCCTCCACTTT. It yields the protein CASSLAGTGVSPLHF.

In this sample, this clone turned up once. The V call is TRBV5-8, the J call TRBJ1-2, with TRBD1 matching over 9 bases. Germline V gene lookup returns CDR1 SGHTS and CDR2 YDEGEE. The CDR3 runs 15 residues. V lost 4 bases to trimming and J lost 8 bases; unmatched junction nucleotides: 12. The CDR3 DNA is TGTGCCAGCAGCCCGGAAAAGGGACAGGGATCGGGCTACACCTTC. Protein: CASSPEKGQGSGYTF.

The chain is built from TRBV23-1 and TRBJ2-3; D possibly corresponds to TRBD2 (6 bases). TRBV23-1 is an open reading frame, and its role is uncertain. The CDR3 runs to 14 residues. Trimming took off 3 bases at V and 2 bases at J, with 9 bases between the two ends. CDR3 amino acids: CASSHGGSTDTQYF. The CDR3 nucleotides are TGCGCCAGCAGTCACGGGGGTTCCACAGATACGCAGTATTTT.

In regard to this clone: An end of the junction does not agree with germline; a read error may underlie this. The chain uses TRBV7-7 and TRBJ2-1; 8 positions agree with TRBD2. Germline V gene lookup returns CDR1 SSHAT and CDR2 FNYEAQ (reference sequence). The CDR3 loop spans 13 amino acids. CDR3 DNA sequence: TGTGCTAGCAGCTTAACTAGCGGTGTTGAGCAGTTCTTC. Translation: CASSLTSGVEQFF.

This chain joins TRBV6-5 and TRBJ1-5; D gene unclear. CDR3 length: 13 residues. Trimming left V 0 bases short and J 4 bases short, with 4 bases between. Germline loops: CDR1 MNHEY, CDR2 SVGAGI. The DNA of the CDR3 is TGTGCCAGCAGTTACTCTATTAATCAGCCCCAGCATTTT. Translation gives CASSYSINQPQHF.

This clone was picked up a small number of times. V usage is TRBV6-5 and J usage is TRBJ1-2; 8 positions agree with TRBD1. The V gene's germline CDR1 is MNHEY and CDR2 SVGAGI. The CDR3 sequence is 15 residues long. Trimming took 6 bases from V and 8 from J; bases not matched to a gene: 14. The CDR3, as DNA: TGTGCCAGCAGGATCCCGGGACAGGCGCCAGGGGGCTACACCTTC. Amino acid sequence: CASRIPGQAPGGYTF.

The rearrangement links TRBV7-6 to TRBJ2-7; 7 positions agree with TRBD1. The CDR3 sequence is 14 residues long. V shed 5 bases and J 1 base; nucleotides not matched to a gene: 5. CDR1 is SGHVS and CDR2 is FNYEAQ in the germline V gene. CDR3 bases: TGTGCCAGCAGCCCGACGACAGGGTCCTACGAGCAGTACTTC. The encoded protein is CASSPTTGSYEQYF. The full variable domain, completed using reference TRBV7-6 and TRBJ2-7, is GAGVSQSPRYKVTKRGQDVALRCDPISGHVSLYWYRQALGQGPEFLTYFNYEAQQDKSGLPNDRFSAERPEGSISTLTIQRTEQRDSAMYRCASSPTTGSYEQYFGPGTRLTVT.

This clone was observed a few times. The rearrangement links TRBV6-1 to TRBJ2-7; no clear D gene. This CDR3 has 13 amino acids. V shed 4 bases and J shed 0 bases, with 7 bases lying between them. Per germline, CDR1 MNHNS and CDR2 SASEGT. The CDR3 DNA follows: TGTGCCAGCAGTGGACACCACTCCTACGAGCAGTACTTC. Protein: CASSGHHSYEQYF.